Listed here are 7 T cell receptor beta chains from one sample, sequenced in a study of T cell changes during pregnancy in multiple sclerosis (dated by TCRdb to 2018 to 2020). The library was generated by the immunoSEQ multiplex PCR assay. What TCRdb holds here is the immuneACCESS table cut down to in-frame rearrangements. Part of the clones is not present; checked against another copy, under half of the missing clones reflect an unresolved V gene, and the others are unexplained. The sample table holds 60,000 to 65,000 clones, of which roughly 90% were seen once. 2.5% to 3% of the sample goes to the ten largest clones. Here the sequenced sample was peripheral blood, taken in the second trimester of pregnancy. The receptors derive from a female donor in good health, enrolled as a control in a pregnancy study.

This clone was picked up one time. This chain connects TRBV15 to TRBJ1-2; D possibly corresponds to TRBD1 (6 bases). The germline V and J ends were trimmed by 0 bases and 7 bases, with 12 bases remaining between them. The CDR3 covers 14 residues. In germline, CDR1 is LNHNV, CDR2 YYDKDF (reference sequence). CDR3 residues: CATSRDEGQPGYTF. The DNA of the CDR3 is TGTGCCACCAGCAGAGATGAAGGACAGCCTGGCTACACCTTC.

The rearrangement links TRBV6-1 to TRBJ2-1; 8 bases agree with TRBD2. Germline V CDR1 and CDR2: MNHNS, SASEGT. This CDR3 spans 15 amino acids. With 6 bases clipped from V and 2 bases from J, the junction kept 6 bases outside the gene matches. CDR3 protein: CASSESGGTYNEQFF. The CDR3 nucleotides read TGTGCCAGCAGCGAAAGCGGGGGAACCTACAATGAGCAGTTCTTC.

V usage is TRBV6-5 and J usage is TRBJ2-7; 9 positions match TRBD2. The CDR3 has 16 amino acids. The germline CDR1 and CDR2 sequences are MNHEY and SVGAGI. V gave up 2 bases and J gave up 6 bases; unmatched junction bases: 11. The DNA for the CDR3 is TGTGCCAGCAGTTACGATGGCGGGAGGGCTCACCGCGAGCAGTACTTC. Encoded protein: CASSYDGGRAHREQYF.

The chain uses TRBV19 and TRBJ2-3; tentatively, D is TRBD2 (6 bases). Germline V gene lookup returns CDR1 LNHDA and CDR2 SQIVND (reference sequence). There are 14 residues in the CDR3. V lost 10 bases and J 6 bases, leaving 20 bases between the germline ends. This CDR3 reads CATTRGAGKDTQYF. CDR3 DNA sequence: TGTGCCACCACCCGAGGGGCGGGGAAGGATACGCAGTATTTT.

This chain connects TRBV6-5 to TRBJ1-6, with 10 bases that match TRBD1. V lost 7 bases to trimming and J lost 10 bases; unmatched junction nucleotides: 10. Germline V gene lookup returns CDR1 MNHEY and CDR2 SVGAGI. The CDR3 has 15 residues. The CDR3 loop is CASTPLGQGKSPLHF. The CDR3 coding sequence is TGTGCCAGCACCCCATTGGGACAGGGGAAATCACCCCTCCACTTT.

The chain's CDR3 is CASSSNGQGVTEAFF. In nucleotides, the CDR3 is TGCGCCAGCAGTTCGAACGGACAGGGTGTCACTGAAGCTTTCTTT. This chain links TRBV5-1 with TRBJ1-1; 8 nucleotides align to TRBD1. The ends lost 5 bases at V and 4 bases at J; junction bases unmatched: 10. Per germline, CDR1 SGHRS and CDR2 YFSETQ. The CDR3 spans 15 residues.

The chain carries TRBV6-5 and TRBJ2-2; weak D call: TRBD1 (5 bases). Deletions cut 6 bases from V and 8 bases from J, with 13 bases between. Germline CDR1 is MNHEY and CDR2 is SVGAGI. The CDR3 contains 13 residues. The chain's CDR3 is CASRRGGKGELFF. CDR3 DNA sequence: TGTGCCAGCAGAAGGGGCGGTAAGGGGGAGCTGTTTTTT.